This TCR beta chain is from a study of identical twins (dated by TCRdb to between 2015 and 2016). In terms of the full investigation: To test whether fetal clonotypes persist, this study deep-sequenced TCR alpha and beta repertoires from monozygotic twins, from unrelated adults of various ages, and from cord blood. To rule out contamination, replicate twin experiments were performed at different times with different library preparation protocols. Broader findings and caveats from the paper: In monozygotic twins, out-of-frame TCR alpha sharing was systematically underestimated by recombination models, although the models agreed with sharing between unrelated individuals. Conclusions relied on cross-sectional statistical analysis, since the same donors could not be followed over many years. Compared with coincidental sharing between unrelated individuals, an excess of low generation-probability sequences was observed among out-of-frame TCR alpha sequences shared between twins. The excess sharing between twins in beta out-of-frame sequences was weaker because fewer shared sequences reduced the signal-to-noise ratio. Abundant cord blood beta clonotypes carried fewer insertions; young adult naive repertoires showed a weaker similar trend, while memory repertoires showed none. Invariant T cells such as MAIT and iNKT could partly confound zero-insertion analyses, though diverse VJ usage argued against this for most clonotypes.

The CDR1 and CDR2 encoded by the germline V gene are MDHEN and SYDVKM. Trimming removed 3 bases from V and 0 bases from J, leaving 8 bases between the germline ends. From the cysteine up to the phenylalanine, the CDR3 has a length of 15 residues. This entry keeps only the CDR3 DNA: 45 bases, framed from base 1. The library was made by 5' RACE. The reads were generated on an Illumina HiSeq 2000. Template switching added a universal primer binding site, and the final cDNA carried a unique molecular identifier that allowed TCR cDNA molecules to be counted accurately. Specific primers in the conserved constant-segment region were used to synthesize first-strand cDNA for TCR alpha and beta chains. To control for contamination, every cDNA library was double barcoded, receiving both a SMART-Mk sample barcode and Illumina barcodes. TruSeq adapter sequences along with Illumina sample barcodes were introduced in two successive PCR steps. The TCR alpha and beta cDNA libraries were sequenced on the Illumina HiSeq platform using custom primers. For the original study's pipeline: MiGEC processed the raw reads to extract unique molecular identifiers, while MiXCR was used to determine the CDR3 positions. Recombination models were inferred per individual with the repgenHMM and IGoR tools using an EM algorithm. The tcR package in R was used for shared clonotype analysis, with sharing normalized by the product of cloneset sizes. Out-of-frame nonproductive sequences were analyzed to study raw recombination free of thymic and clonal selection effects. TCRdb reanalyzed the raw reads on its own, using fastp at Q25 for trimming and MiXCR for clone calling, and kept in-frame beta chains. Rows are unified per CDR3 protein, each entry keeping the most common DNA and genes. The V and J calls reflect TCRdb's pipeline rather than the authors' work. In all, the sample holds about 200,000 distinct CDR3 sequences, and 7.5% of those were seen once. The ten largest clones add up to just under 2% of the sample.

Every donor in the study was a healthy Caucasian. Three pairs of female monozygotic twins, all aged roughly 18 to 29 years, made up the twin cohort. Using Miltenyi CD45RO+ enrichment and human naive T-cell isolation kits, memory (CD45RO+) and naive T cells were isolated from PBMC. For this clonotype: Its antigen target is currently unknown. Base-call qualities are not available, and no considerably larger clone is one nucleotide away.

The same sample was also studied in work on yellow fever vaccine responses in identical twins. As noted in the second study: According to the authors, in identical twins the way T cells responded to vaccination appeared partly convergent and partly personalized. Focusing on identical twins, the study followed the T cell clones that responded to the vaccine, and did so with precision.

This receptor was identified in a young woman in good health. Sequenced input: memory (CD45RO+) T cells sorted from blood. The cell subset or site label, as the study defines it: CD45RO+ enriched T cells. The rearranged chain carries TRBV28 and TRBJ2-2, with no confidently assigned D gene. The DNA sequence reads TGTGCCAGCAGTTTGGACGTCGCGAACACCGGGGAGCTGTTTTTT. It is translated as CASSLDVANTGELFF.